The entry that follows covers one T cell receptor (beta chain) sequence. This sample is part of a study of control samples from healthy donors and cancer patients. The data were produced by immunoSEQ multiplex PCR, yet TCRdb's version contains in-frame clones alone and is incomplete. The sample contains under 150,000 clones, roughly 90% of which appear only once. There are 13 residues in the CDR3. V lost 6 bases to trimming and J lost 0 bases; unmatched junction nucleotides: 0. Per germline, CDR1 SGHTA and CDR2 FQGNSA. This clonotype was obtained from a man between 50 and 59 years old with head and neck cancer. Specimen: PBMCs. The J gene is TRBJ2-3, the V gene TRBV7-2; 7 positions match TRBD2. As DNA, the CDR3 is TGTGCCAGCAGGCGGGGGAGCACAGATACGCAGTATTTT. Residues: CASRRGSTDTQYF.